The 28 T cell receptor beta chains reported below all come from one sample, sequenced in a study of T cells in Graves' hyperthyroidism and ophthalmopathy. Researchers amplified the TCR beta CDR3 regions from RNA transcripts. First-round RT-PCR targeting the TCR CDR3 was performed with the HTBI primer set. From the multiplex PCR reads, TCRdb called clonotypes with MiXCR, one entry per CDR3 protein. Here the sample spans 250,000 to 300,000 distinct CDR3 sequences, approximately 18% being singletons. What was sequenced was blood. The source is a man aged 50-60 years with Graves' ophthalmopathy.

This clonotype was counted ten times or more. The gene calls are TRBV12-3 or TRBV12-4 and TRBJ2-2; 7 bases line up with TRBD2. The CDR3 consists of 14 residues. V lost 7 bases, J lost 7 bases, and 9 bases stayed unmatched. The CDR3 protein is CASTLGREIGELFF. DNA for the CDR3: TGTGCCAGCACCTTAGGGAGGGAGATCGGGGAGCTGTTTTTT.

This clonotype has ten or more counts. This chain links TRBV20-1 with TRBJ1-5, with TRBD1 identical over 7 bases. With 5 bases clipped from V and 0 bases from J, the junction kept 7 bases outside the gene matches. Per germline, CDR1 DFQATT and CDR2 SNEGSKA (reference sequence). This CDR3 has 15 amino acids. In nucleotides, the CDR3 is TGCAGTGCTGGACTAGGGACAGATAGCAATCAGCCCCAGCATTTT. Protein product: CSAGLGTDSNQPQHF.

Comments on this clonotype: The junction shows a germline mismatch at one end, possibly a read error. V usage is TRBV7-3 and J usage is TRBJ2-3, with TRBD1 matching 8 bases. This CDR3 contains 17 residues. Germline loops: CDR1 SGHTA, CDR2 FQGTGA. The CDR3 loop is CASSRRDRQTLTDTQYF. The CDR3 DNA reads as TGCGCCAGCAGCCGACGGGACAGGCAAACTCTCACAGATACGCAGTATTTT.

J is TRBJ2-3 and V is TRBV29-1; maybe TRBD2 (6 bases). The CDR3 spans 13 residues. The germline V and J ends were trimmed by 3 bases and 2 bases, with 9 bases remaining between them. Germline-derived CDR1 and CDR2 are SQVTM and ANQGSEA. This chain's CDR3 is CSVDGGNTDTQYF. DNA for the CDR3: TGCAGCGTTGACGGGGGAAACACAGATACGCAGTATTTT.

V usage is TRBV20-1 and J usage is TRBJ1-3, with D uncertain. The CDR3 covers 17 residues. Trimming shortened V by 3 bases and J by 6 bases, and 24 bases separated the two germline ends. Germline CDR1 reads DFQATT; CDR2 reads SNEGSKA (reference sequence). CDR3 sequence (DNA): TGCAGTGCTAGCGGCCAGCTTGCCGCTGCGTTGAAAAACACCATATATTTT. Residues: CSASGQLAAALKNTIYF.

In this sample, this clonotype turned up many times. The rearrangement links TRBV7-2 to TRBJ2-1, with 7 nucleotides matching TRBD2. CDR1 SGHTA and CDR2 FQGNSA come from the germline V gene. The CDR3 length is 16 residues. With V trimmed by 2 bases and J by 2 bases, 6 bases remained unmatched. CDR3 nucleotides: TGTGCCAGCAGCTTATGGGGGGGAAGGACCTACAATGAGCAGTTCTTC. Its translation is CASSLWGGRTYNEQFF.

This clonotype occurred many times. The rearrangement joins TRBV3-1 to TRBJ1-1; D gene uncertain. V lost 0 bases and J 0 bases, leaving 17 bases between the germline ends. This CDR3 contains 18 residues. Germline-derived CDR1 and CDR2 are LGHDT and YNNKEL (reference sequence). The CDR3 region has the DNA TGTGCCAGCAGCCAAGAAACAGTAATGAGGGTAGTGAACACTGAAGCTTTCTTT. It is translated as CASSQETVMRVVNTEAFF.

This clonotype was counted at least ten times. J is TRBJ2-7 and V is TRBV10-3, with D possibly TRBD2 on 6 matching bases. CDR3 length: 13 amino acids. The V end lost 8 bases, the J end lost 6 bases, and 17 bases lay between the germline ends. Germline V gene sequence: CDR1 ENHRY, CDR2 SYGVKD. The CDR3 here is CAIRIPGSSEQYF. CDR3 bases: TGTGCCATCCGTATCCCCGGGAGCAGCGAGCAGTACTTC.

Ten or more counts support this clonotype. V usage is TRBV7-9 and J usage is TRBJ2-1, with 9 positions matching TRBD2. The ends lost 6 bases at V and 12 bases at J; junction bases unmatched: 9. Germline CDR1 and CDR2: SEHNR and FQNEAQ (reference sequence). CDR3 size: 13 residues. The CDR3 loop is CASSLAGGPTQFF. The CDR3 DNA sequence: TGTGCCAGCAGTTTGGCGGGAGGGCCGACGCAGTTCTTC.

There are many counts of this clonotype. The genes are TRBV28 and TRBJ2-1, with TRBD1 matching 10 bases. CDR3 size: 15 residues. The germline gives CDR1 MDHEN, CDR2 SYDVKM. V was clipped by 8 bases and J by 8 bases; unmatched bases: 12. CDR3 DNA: TGTGCCAGCGGGGGGGGAGACAGGGGGCGGGATGAGCAGTTCTTC. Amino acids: CASGGGDRGRDEQFF.

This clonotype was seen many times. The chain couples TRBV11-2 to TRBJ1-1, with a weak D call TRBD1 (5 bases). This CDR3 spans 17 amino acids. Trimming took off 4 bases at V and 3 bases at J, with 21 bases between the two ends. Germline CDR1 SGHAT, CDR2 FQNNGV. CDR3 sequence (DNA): TGTGCCAGCAGCTCCTTTGGCTGGCCCGGGGCAGACACTGAAGCTTTCTTT. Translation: CASSSFGWPGADTEAFF.

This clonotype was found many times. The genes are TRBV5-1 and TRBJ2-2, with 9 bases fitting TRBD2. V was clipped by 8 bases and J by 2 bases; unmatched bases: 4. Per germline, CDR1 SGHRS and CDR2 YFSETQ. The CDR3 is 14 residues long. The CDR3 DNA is TGCGCCAGTGAGACTAGCGGAAACACCGGGGAGCTGTTTTTT. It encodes CASETSGNTGELFF. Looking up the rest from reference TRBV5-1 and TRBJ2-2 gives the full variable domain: KAGVTQTPRYLIKTRGQQVTLSCSPISGHRSVSWYQQTPGQGLQFLFEYFSETQRNKGNFPGRFSGRQFSNSRSEMNVSTLELGDSALYLCASETSGNTGELFFGEGSRLTVL.

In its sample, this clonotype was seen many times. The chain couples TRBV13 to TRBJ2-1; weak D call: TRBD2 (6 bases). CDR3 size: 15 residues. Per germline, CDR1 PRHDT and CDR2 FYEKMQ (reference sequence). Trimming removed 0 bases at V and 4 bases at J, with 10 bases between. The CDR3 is CASSLGLGLYNEQFF. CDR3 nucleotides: TGTGCCAGCAGCTTAGGACTAGGACTATACAATGAGCAGTTCTTC.

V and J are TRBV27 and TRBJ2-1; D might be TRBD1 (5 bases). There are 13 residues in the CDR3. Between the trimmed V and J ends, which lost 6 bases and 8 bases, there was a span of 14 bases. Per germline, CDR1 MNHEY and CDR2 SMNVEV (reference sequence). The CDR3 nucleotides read TGTGCCAGCAGGCAAACCAGGGTAGATGAGCAGTTCTTC. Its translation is CASRQTRVDEQFF.

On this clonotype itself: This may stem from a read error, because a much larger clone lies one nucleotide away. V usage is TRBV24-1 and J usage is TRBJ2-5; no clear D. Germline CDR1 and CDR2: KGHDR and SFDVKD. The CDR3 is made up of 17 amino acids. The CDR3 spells CATSDSSAPFEQETQHF. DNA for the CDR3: TGTGCCACCAGTGATTCCTCGGCCCCGTTCGAGCAAGAGACCCAGCACTTC.

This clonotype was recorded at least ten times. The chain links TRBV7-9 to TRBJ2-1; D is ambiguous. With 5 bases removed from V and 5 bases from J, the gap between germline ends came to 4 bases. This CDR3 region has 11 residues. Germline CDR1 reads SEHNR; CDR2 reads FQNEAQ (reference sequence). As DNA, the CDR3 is TGTGCCAGCAGCCAACACAATGAGCAGTTCTTC. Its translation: CASSQHNEQFF. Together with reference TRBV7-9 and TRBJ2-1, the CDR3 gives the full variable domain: DTGVSQNPRHKITKRGQNVTFRCDPISEHNRLYWYRQTLGQGPEFLTYFQNEAQLEKSRLLSDRFSAERPKGSFSTLEIQRTEQGDSAMYLCASSQHNEQFFGPGTRLTVL.

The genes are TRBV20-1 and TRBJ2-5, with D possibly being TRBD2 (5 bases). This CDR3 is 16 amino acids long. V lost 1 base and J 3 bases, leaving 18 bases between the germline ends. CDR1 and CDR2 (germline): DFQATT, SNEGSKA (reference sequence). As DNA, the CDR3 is TGCAGTGCTAGAGTGATTGTACCGGGATCAAAAGAGACCCAGTACTTC. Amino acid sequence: CSARVIVPGSKETQYF.

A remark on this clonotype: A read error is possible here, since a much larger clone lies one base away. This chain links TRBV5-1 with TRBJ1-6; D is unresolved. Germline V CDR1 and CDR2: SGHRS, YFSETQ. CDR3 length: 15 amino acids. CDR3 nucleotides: TGCACCAGCAGCTCCGACGGGCGGGCGAACTCACCCCTCCACTTT. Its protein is CTSSSDGRANSPLHF.

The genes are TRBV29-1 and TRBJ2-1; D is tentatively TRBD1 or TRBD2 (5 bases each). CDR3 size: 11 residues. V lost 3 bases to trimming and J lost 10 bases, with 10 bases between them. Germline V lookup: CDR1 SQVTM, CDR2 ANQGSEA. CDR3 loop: CSVDGTAEQFF. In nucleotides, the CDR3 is TGCAGCGTTGATGGGACCGCCGAGCAGTTCTTC.

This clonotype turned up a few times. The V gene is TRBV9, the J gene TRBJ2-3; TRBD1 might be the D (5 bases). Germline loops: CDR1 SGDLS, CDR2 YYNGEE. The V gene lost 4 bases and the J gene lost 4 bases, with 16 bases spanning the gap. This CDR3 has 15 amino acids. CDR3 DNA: TGTGCCAGCAGCCAAGACAGAGGTGGGTCAGATACGCAGTATTTT. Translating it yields CASSQDRGGSDTQYF.

In nucleotides, the CDR3 is TGTGCCAGCAGCTCCCCCATGGGGGGCAATCAGCCCCAGCATTTT. This codes for CASSSPMGGNQPQHF. The chain combines TRBV7-2 with TRBJ1-5, with D possibly TRBD1 on 5 matching bases. The CDR3 consists of 15 residues. V dropped 4 bases and J dropped 2 bases, with 12 bases sitting between them. Germline V CDR1 and CDR2: SGHTA, FQGNSA.

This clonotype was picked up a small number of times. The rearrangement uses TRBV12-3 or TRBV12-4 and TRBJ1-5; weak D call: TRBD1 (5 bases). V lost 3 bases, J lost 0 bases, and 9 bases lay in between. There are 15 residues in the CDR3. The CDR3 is CASSLGDFSNQPQHF. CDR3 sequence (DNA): TGTGCCAGCAGTTTGGGGGATTTTAGCAATCAGCCCCAGCATTTT.

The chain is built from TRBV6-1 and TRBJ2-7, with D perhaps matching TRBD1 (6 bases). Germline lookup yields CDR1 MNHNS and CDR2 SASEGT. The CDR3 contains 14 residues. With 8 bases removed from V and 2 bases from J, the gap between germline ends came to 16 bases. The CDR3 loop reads CASSQRGMTYEQYF. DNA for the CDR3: TGTGCCAGCTCTCAAAGGGGGATGACCTACGAGCAGTACTTC.

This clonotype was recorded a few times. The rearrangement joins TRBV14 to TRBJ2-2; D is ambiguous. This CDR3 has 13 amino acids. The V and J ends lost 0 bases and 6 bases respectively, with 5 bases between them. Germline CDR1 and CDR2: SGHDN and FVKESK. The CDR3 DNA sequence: TGTGCCAGCAGCCAAGATGGGTCCGGGGAGCTGTTTTTT. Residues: CASSQDGSGELFF. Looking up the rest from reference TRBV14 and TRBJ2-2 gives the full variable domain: EAGVTQFPSHSVIEKGQTVTLRCDPISGHDNLYWYRRVMGKEIKFLLHFVKESKQDESGMPNNRFLAERTGGTYSTLKVQPAELEDSGVYFCASSQDGSGELFFGEGSRLTVL.

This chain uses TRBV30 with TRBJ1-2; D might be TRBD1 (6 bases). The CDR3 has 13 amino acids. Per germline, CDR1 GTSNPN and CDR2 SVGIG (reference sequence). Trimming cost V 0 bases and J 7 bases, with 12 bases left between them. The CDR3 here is CAWSVAGALGYTF. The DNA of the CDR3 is TGTGCCTGGAGTGTTGCGGGGGCCCTTGGCTACACCTTC. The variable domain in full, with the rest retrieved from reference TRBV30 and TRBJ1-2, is SQTIHQWPATLVQPVGSPLSLECTVEGTSNPNLYWYRQAAGRGLQLLFYSVGIGQISSEVPQNLSASRPQDRQFILSSKKLLLSDSGFYLCAWSVAGALGYTFGSGTRLTVV.

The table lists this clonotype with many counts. CDR3 protein: CASSWTVSYEQYF. The CDR3 nucleotides read TGTGCCAGCAGCTGGACCGTCTCCTACGAGCAGTACTTC. The chain has TRBV3-1 and TRBJ2-7, with no clear D. Germline V gene data show CDR1 as LGHDT and CDR2 as YNNKEL (reference sequence). The CDR3 totals 13 residues. Trimming pared 5 bases from V and 0 bases from J, leaving 8 bases between.

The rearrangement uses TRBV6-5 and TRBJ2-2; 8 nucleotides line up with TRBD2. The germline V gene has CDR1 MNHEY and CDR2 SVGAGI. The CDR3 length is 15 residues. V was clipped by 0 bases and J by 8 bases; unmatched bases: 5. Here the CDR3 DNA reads TGTGCCAGCAGTTACTCGACCGGGGGGGGAGGGGAGCTGTTTTTT. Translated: CASSYSTGGGGELFF.

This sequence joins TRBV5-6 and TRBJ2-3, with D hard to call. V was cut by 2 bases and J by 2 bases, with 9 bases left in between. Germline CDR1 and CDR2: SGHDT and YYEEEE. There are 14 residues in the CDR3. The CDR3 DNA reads TGTGCCAGCAGCTTACCACAGCTCACAGATACGCAGTATTTT. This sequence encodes CASSLPQLTDTQYF.